This passage covers 30 T cell receptor beta chains from one sample sequenced in a study of T cell responses to AZD1222 COVID-19 vaccine. Generated by immunoSEQ multiplex PCR, the TCRdb table keeps only in-frame clones and is missing some. The sample has some 130,000 clones, about nine tenths seen once. The source material was peripheral blood, sampled on day 0 of AZD1222 vaccination. The receptors stem from an adult in good health.

The rearrangement uses TRBV6-6 and TRBJ2-6; maybe TRBD2 (6 bases). CDR3 length equals 14 residues. Per the germline V gene, CDR1 is MNHNY and CDR2 is SVGAGI (reference sequence). V dropped 6 bases and J dropped 2 bases, with 8 bases sitting between them. The CDR3 bases are TGTGCCAGCAGGGAGGGGACTGGGGCCAACGTCCTGACTTTC. Residues: CASREGTGANVLTF.

The chain joins TRBV6-6 to TRBJ2-7; TRBD1 aligns across 10 bases. This CDR3 spans 17 amino acids. The V and J ends lost 5 bases and 4 bases, in that order; junction bases with no gene match: 14. CDR1 is MNHNY and CDR2 is SVGAGI in the germline V gene (reference sequence). CDR3 DNA: TGTGCCAGCAGTCCTACTCCGACAGGGGGCGGATTATACGAGCAGTACTTC. This gives the protein CASSPTPTGGGLYEQYF.

The chain recombines TRBV4-1 with TRBJ2-1, with 8 bases that match TRBD2. After removal of 1 base from V and 0 bases from J, the junction contained 5 bases not matched to a gene. The CDR3 has 17 amino acids. In germline, CDR1 is MGHRA, CDR2 YSYEKL. CDR3 DNA: TGCGCCAGCAGCCAAGGGGAGCGGGGGAGCTCCTACAATGAGCAGTTCTTC. Translated: CASSQGERGSSYNEQFF.

This clone was detected once. V gene TRBV7-2 combines with J gene TRBJ2-3; 10 bases fit TRBD2. The CDR3 totals 18 residues. The germline CDR1 and CDR2 sequences are SGHTA and FQGNSA. J gave up 6 bases and V 0 bases, and 12 bases lay outside the gene matches. The CDR3 loop is CASSLAGSGGPRVDTQYF. The DNA for the CDR3 is TGTGCCAGCAGCTTAGCTGGTAGCGGGGGGCCCCGAGTGGATACGCAGTATTTT.

The V call is TRBV19, the J call TRBJ2-7, with D possibly matching TRBD2 (6 bases). Trimming removed 6 bases at V and 0 bases at J, with 12 bases between. The CDR3 spans 14 residues. CDR1 and CDR2 from the germline V gene are LNHDA and SQIVND (reference sequence). CDR3 residues: CASSAGLSSYEQYF. DNA of the CDR3: TGTGCCAGTAGCGCGGGACTGAGCTCCTACGAGCAGTACTTC.

J is TRBJ2-6 and V is TRBV3-1 (or the pseudogene TRBV3-2); D is ambiguous. The V end lost 4 bases, the J end lost 4 bases, and 11 bases lay between the germline ends. Per the germline V gene, CDR1 is LGHDT and CDR2 is YNNKEL (reference sequence). This CDR3 contains 15 residues. CDR3 region: CASSPSSAGANVLTF. The CDR3, as DNA: TGTGCCAGCAGCCCCTCGTCCGCCGGGGCCAACGTCCTGACTTTC.

The chain recombines TRBV30 with TRBJ2-2; 9 nucleotides line up with TRBD2. The J segment lost 7 bases and the V segment lost 4 bases, leaving 4 bases of the junction unmatched. The CDR3 has 13 residues. CDR1 is GTSNPN and CDR2 is SVGIG in the germline V gene (reference sequence). The DNA for the CDR3 is TGTGCCTGGACTCCTAGCGGGGACGGGGAGCTGTTTTTT. Translating gives CAWTPSGDGELFF.

The V call is TRBV4-1, the J call TRBJ1-6; D not certain. V gave up 0 bases and J gave up 2 bases, with 8 bases separating them. Per germline, CDR1 MGHRA and CDR2 YSYEKL. This CDR3 contains 16 residues. The CDR3 DNA is TGCGCCAGCAGCCAAGAGGGCGGACCCTATAATTCACCCCTCCACTTT. It specifies CASSQEGGPYNSPLHF.

This clone has just one count. The chain links TRBV29-1 to TRBJ2-7; 11 positions agree with TRBD1. The CDR3 spans 14 residues. V gave up 7 bases and J gave up 6 bases; unmatched junction bases: 11. CDR1 is SQVTM and CDR2 is ANQGSEA in the germline V gene. CDR3 amino acids: CSAGQGALRTEQYF. CDR3 sequence (DNA): TGCAGCGCAGGACAGGGGGCTCTTCGGACCGAGCAGTACTTC.

The V gene is TRBV18, the J gene TRBJ1-6; D is undetermined. The CDR3 totals 16 residues. CDR1 and CDR2 (germline): KGHSH, LQKENI. The V and J ends lost 5 bases and 14 bases respectively, with 25 bases between them. CDR3 residues: CASSESTGTAMESLHF. DNA for the CDR3: TGTGCCAGCTCAGAATCGACCGGAACGGCCATGGAATCCCTCCACTTT.

V and J are TRBV19 and TRBJ2-5, with D tentatively TRBD2 (5 bases). Trimming removed 3 bases from V and 3 bases from J, with 5 bases in between. The germline V gene encodes CDR1 LNHDA and CDR2 SQIVND (reference sequence). This CDR3 spans 12 amino acids. The CDR3 DNA sequence: TGTGCCAGTAGTATGCGGGAAGAGACCCAGTACTTC. This gives the protein CASSMREETQYF.

This chain joins TRBV4-1 and TRBJ1-4; 9 positions match TRBD1. Unmatched junction bases numbered 3, after V lost 4 bases and J lost 0 bases. Germline-derived CDR1 and CDR2 are MGHRA and YSYEKL. This CDR3 region has 16 residues. In DNA, the CDR3 is TGCGCCAGCAGCCCGGGACAGGGCCCAACTAATGAAAAACTGTTTTTT. Protein: CASSPGQGPTNEKLFF.

A single count supports this clone. The chain carries TRBV3-1 (or the pseudogene TRBV3-2) and TRBJ2-5; D unresolved. Trimming took 3 bases from V and 5 from J, leaving 4 bases between them. Germline values: CDR1 LGHDT, CDR2 YNNKEL (reference sequence). CDR3 size: 11 residues. The CDR3 is CASSQSETQYF. The CDR3 coding sequence is TGTGCCAGCAGCCAGTCCGAGACCCAGTACTTC.

The V call is TRBV7-2, the J call TRBJ1-4; 9 bases are a match to TRBD1. Losses at the gene ends were 3 bases for V and 8 bases for J; bases not matched to a gene: 4. The CDR3 is 14 amino acids. Per the germline V gene, CDR1 is SGHTA and CDR2 is FQGNSA. CDR3 sequence (DNA): TGTGCCAGCAGCTTTCGACAGGGGGTCGAAAAACTGTTTTTT. It translates to CASSFRQGVEKLFF. Full variable domain (rest looked up from reference TRBV7-2 and TRBJ1-4): GAGVSQSPSNKVTEKGKDVELRCDPISGHTALYWYRQSLGQGLEFLIYFQGNSAPDKSGLPSDRFSAERTGGSVSTLTIQRTQQEDSAVYLCASSFRQGVEKLFFGSGTQLSVL.

The gene calls are TRBV24-1 and TRBJ1-2; D is unresolved. CDR3 length: 15 residues. V lost 5 bases, J lost 8 bases, and 20 bases lay in between. Germline assignment: CDR1 KGHDR and CDR2 SFDVKD. CDR3 loop: CATSAANSALGGYTF. The CDR3 DNA is TGTGCCACCAGTGCTGCCAACTCCGCCCTGGGAGGCTACACCTTC.

The V gene is TRBV4-1, the J gene TRBJ2-7; D possibly uses TRBD1 or TRBD2 (6 bases each). V dropped 3 bases and J dropped 3 bases, with 12 bases sitting between them. Per germline, CDR1 MGHRA and CDR2 YSYEKL. The CDR3 has 14 amino acids. CDR3 loop: CASSHSEGGYEQYF. CDR3 coding DNA: TGCGCCAGCAGCCATAGTGAGGGGGGCTACGAGCAGTACTTC.

This CDR3 reads CASSSLGQGNSPLHF. The DNA for the CDR3 is TGTGCCAGCAGTTCTTTGGGACAGGGGAATTCACCCCTCCACTTT. The chain is built from TRBV6-2 or TRBV6-3 and TRBJ1-6, with 10 bases matching TRBD1. The CDR3 has 15 amino acids. Germline assignment: CDR1 MNHEY and CDR2 SVGEGT. Trimming at V came to 4 bases and at J to 7 bases, leaving 4 bases not matched to a gene.

This chain uses TRBV19 with TRBJ2-1; TRBD1 aligns across 8 bases. V lost 6 bases and J lost 8; bases outside the gene matches: 6. CDR1 is LNHDA, CDR2 SQIVND, per germline (reference sequence). There are 13 residues in the CDR3. The CDR3 loop is CASRKQGQDEQFF. Written as DNA, the CDR3 is TGTGCCAGTAGAAAACAGGGACAGGATGAGCAGTTCTTC.

The chain carries TRBV11-2 and TRBJ2-2, with D tentatively TRBD2 (5 bases). Looked up from germline, CDR1 is SGHAT and CDR2 is FQNNGV. The CDR3 runs 11 residues. The V and J ends lost 6 bases and 6 bases respectively, with 5 bases between them. CDR3 amino acids: CASREAGELFF. The CDR3 DNA reads TGTGCCAGCAGGGAGGCCGGGGAGCTGTTTTTT.

The rearrangement links TRBV30 to TRBJ1-3; TRBD1 might be the D (5 bases). The length of the CDR3 is 13 residues. Germline CDR1 GTSNPN, CDR2 SVGIG (reference sequence). Trimming took 3 bases from V and 5 from J, leaving 11 bases between them. The CDR3 bases are TGTGCCTGGAGGATCCAGGGACGAAACACCATATATTTT. Encoded protein: CAWRIQGRNTIYF.

The J gene is TRBJ2-1, the V gene TRBV5-1; TRBD1 matches 10 bases. CDR3 length: 17 amino acids. V shed 3 bases, J shed 5 bases, and the junction held 11 bases outside the gene matches. The V gene's germline CDR1 is SGHRS and CDR2 YFSETQ. In nucleotides, the CDR3 is TGCGCCAGCAGCTCCCCCACCGGGACAGGGGTCAACAATGAGCAGTTCTTC. The encoded protein is CASSSPTGTGVNNEQFF.

J is TRBJ2-3 and V is TRBV7-9; D possibly corresponds to TRBD1 (5 bases). V dropped 1 base and J dropped 3 bases, with 8 bases sitting between them. Germline V CDR1 and CDR2: SEHNR, FQNEAQ (reference sequence). This CDR3 is 14 amino acids long. The CDR3 DNA sequence: TGTGCCAGCAGCTTAGAGGGGTTAACAGATACGCAGTATTTT. Amino acid sequence: CASSLEGLTDTQYF.

The chain combines TRBV28 with TRBJ1-6, with TRBD1 as a possible D gene (6 bases). The V and J ends lost 5 bases and 10 bases respectively, with 18 bases between them. This CDR3 has 15 amino acids. Germline assignment: CDR1 MDHEN and CDR2 SYDVKM. CDR3 bases: TGTGCCAGCAGTATACAGGGTCGGGTTGAGTCACCCCTCCACTTT. Its protein product is CASSIQGRVESPLHF.

The rearrangement links TRBV27 to TRBJ1-2, with D possibly being TRBD1 (6 bases). The CDR3 totals 16 residues. V gave up 3 bases and J gave up 2 bases, with 16 bases separating them. Germline V gene data show CDR1 as MNHEY and CDR2 as SMNVEV (reference sequence). Written as DNA, the CDR3 is TGTGCCAGCAGTTTTAGGGGGGTCGACCGGAACTATGGCTACACCTTC. Translating it yields CASSFRGVDRNYGYTF.

CDR3 amino acids: CASTRGSGELFF. CDR3 bases: TGCGCCAGCACCCGGGGCTCCGGGGAGCTGTTTTTT. The rearrangement joins TRBV5-1 to TRBJ2-2; either TRBD1 or TRBD2 may fit D (5 bases each). CDR3 size: 12 residues. V lost 6 bases and J 6 bases, leaving 9 bases between the germline ends. Germline loops: CDR1 SGHRS, CDR2 YFSETQ.

The chain is built from TRBV24-1 and TRBJ1-6; a weak D match, TRBD1 (6 bases). The CDR3 runs to 14 residues. The germline V gene encodes CDR1 KGHDR and CDR2 SFDVKD. Trimming stripped 4 bases from V and 6 bases from J, with 9 bases between. The CDR3 DNA reads as TGTGCCACCAGTGAGGGGGCCCGTAATTCACCCCTCCACTTT. Protein sequence: CATSEGARNSPLHF.

This clone occurred a few times. The V call is TRBV7-9, the J call TRBJ2-7; possible D gene TRBD2, 5 bases. Trimming took off 5 bases at V and 6 bases at J, with 14 bases between the two ends. Germline CDR1 SEHNR, CDR2 FQNEAQ (reference sequence). CDR3 size: 13 residues. The CDR3 here is CASSPGRLPEQYF. In nucleotides, the CDR3 is TGTGCCAGCAGCCCCGGACGACTACCCGAGCAGTACTTC.

The chain recombines TRBV12-3 or TRBV12-4 with TRBJ1-2, with a possible D match to TRBD1 (6 bases). Deletions cut 2 bases from V and 5 bases from J, with 6 bases between. This CDR3 comprises 12 residues. The CDR3 loop is CASSLQGYGYTF. The CDR3 DNA sequence: TGTGCCAGCAGTTTACAGGGGTATGGCTACACCTTC.

The V gene is TRBV28, the J gene TRBJ1-2; a weak D match, TRBD1 (5 bases). V was pared by 2 bases and J by 0 bases, with 19 bases between. There are 18 residues in the CDR3. CDR1 and CDR2 (germline): MDHEN, SYDVKM. CDR3 coding DNA: TGTGCCAGCAGTTTAGATAGGCAGGGCCTTTCACCTAACTATGGCTACACCTTC. Its protein product is CASSLDRQGLSPNYGYTF.

This clone was observed once. The V call is TRBV5-6, the J call TRBJ1-5; D is perhaps TRBD1 (5 bases). The CDR3 extends over 15 amino acids. Trimming removed 3 bases from V and 4 bases from J, with 14 bases in between. Per the germline V gene, CDR1 is SGHDT and CDR2 is YYEEEE. The CDR3 loop reads CASSYTGTGNQPQHF. DNA of the CDR3: TGTGCCAGCAGCTACACAGGAACGGGGAATCAGCCCCAGCATTTT.